This is a list of T cell receptor beta chains from one sample in a study of blood T cell repertoires in COVID-19. Some clones are missing from TCRdb's copy, which holds only in-frame ones; the method was immunoSEQ multiplex PCR. The data show roughly 40,000 clones, almost 85% seen once. Material: peripheral blood. These receptors were collected from a human donor in a cohort sampled during active COVID-19. Both conserved end residues are part of each CDR3. D genes are given only for firm matches. Some rows mark clone size as missing; the rest say once, few, many or name a class of expanded clone.

V gene,J gene,clone size,D gene,CDR3 protein,CDR3 DNA
TRBV6-5,TRBJ2-7,-,-,CASSYIGPGSEQYF,TGTGCCAGCAGTTACATCGGACCGGGGTCCGAGCAGTACTTC
TRBV6-5,TRBJ1-3,-,-,CASRPTEYSGNTIYF,TGTGCCAGCCGACCGACAGAGTACTCTGGAAACACCATATATTTT
TRBV2,TRBJ2-2,few,-,CASSEASVTGELFF,TGTGCCAGCAGTGAAGCTAGCGTCACCGGGGAGCTGTTTTTT
TRBV11-3,TRBJ2-5,once,-,CASSSDRGETQYF,TGTGCCAGCAGCTCGGACAGAGGGGAGACCCAGTACTTC
TRBV5-4,TRBJ2-1,-,-,CASSLAVLGAAQDEQFF,TGTGCCAGCAGCTTGGCTGTCTTGGGAGCGGCTCAAGATGAGCAGTTCTTC
TRBV6-5,TRBJ2-4,once,TRBD2,CASRTGTSAANQYF,TGTGCCAGCAGGACCGGGACTAGCGCTGCCAACCAGTACTTC
TRBV5-5,TRBJ2-7,-,TRBD1,CASTPTGTGVTYEQYF,TGTGCCAGCACCCCTACCGGGACAGGTGTCACCTACGAGCAGTACTTC
TRBV5-1,TRBJ2-5,-,TRBD1,CASSLRQGASGETQYF,TGCGCCAGCAGCCTCCGACAGGGGGCGAGTGGGGAGACCCAGTACTTC
TRBV28,TRBJ2-1,-,TRBD2,CASSFLGLVNEQFF,TGTGCCAGCAGTTTCCTCGGACTAGTCAATGAGCAGTTCTTC
TRBV12-3/TRBV12-4,TRBJ1-2,once,-,CASTRTLYGYTF,TGTGCCAGCACTAGAACACTCTATGGCTACACCTTC
TRBV2,TRBJ2-1,-,-,CASSEEGVNEQFF,TGTGCCAGCAGTGAAGAAGGGGTAAATGAGCAGTTCTTC
TRBV3-1/TRBV3-2,TRBJ1-5,-,-,CASSQGAGQPQHF,TGTGCCAGCAGCCAGGGGGCCGGTCAGCCCCAGCATTTT
TRBV7-2,TRBJ1-6,-,-,CASSLDVGGSPLHF,TGTGCCAGCAGCTTAGATGTGGGAGGGTCACCCCTCCACTTT
TRBV4-1,TRBJ2-1,-,TRBD2,CASSRNPGTSVDEQFF,TGCGCCAGCAGCCGGAACCCCGGGACTAGCGTTGATGAGCAGTTCTTC
TRBV7-9,TRBJ2-3,-,-,CASSVLAGSGVDTQYF,TGTGCCAGCAGCGTACTAGCTGGGAGTGGAGTGGATACGCAGTATTTT
TRBV6-5,TRBJ2-3,once,-,CASKRPSTDTQYF,TGTGCCAGTAAGCGGCCGAGCACAGATACGCAGTATTTT
TRBV4-3,TRBJ2-7,-,-,CASSQGRDPHNEQYF,TGCGCCAGCAGCCAGGGGCGGGACCCACACAACGAGCAGTACTTC
TRBV3-1/TRBV3-2,TRBJ1-1,-,TRBD1,CASSPGTGGRDTEAFF,TGTGCCAGCAGCCCCGGGACAGGGGGCCGGGACACTGAAGCTTTCTTT
TRBV6-2/TRBV6-3,TRBJ2-5,once,TRBD2,CASSYRLLAGGTQYF,TGTGCCAGCAGTTACCGGCTCCTAGCGGGAGGGACCCAGTACTTC
TRBV4-3,TRBJ2-3,-,-,CASSQDPRTDDTQYF,TGCGCCAGCAGCCAAGATCCAAGGACTGACGATACGCAGTATTTT
TRBV28,TRBJ2-5,-,TRBD1,CASRVTGVETQYF,TGTGCCAGCAGAGTTACAGGGGTGGAGACCCAGTACTTC
TRBV9,TRBJ2-1,-,TRBD2,CASSVVIRGGRDEQFF,TGTGCCAGCAGCGTAGTCATTCGAGGCGGGAGGGATGAGCAGTTCTTC
TRBV4-1,TRBJ1-6,once,-,CASSRGRGANSPLHF,TGCGCCAGCAGCCGTGGCAGGGGCGCGAATTCACCCCTCCACTTT
TRBV28,TRBJ2-7,-,TRBD2,CASSPLSGRPAYEQYF,TGTGCCAGCAGTCCCCTAAGCGGGAGGCCAGCCTACGAGCAGTACTTC
TRBV5-1,TRBJ2-7,-,TRBD2,CASSLAAGDYEQYF,TGCGCCAGCAGCTTGGCAGCGGGAGACTACGAGCAGTACTTC
TRBV11-2,TRBJ2-2,-,-,CASSFLMGEAGELFF,TGTGCCAGCAGCTTCCTTATGGGGGAGGCCGGGGAGCTGTTTTTT
TRBV14,TRBJ2-3,-,-,CASTPGNTDTQYF,TGTGCCAGCACCCCAGGGAACACAGATACGCAGTATTTT
TRBV9,TRBJ2-1,few,-,CASSPRLGNEQFF,TGTGCCAGCAGCCCTAGACTAGGCAATGAGCAGTTCTTC
TRBV2,TRBJ2-1,once,TRBD2,CASRVGTSGGGFF,TGTGCCAGCCGTGTGGGGACTAGCGGGGGGGGTTTCTTC
TRBV6-1,TRBJ2-3,-,-,CASSEGLATDTQYF,TGTGCCAGCAGTGAAGGGCTAGCTACAGATACGCAGTATTTT
TRBV6-5,TRBJ2-7,-,-,CASRSEYRSYEQYF,TGTGCCAGCAGGTCGGAGTATCGGAGCTACGAGCAGTACTTC
TRBV4-3,TRBJ2-7,-,TRBD1,CASSQVRGLPSYEQYF,TGCGCCAGCAGCCAAGTGAGGGGGCTCCCCTCCTACGAGCAGTACTTC
TRBV18,TRBJ1-2,-,TRBD1,CASSASGQGIFGYTF,TGTGCCAGCTCAGCGTCGGGACAGGGGATATTCGGCTACACCTTC
TRBV6-1,TRBJ2-1,-,TRBD2,CASSEAILAEPHEQFF,TGTGCCAGCAGTGAAGCTATCCTAGCGGAGCCCCATGAGCAGTTCTTC
TRBV3-1/TRBV3-2,TRBJ2-1,-,TRBD1,CASSRRPGQDYNEQFF,TGTGCCAGCAGCCGTAGACCGGGACAGGACTACAATGAGCAGTTCTTC
TRBV5-4,TRBJ2-2,-,-,CASSPQWATGELFF,TGTGCCAGCAGCCCCCAGTGGGCCACCGGGGAGCTGTTTTTT
TRBV5-1,TRBJ1-5,-,-,CASSLTGNSNQPQHF,TGCGCCAGCAGTTTAACAGGGAATTCGAATCAGCCCCAGCATTTT
TRBV6-1,TRBJ2-1,-,-,CASSEVRGDEQFF,TGTGCCAGCAGTGAAGTCCGAGGTGATGAGCAGTTCTTC
TRBV3-1/TRBV3-2,TRBJ2-7,-,-,CASSQDVGTSEQYF,TGTGCCAGCAGCCAAGATGTGGGCACAAGTGAGCAGTACTTC
TRBV28,TRBJ1-6,once,TRBD1,CASSLPFGTGSSPLHF,TGTGCCAGCAGTTTACCATTTGGGACAGGGTCTTCACCCCTCCACTTT
TRBV3-1/TRBV3-2,TRBJ1-2,-,TRBD1,CASTTGGGGYTF,TGTGCCAGCACCACAGGGGGCGGTGGCTACACCTTC
TRBV6-5,TRBJ2-1,few,TRBD1,CASSLQGESYNEQFF,TGTGCCAGCAGCCTACAGGGGGAATCCTACAATGAGCAGTTCTTC
TRBV5-1,TRBJ2-5,-,TRBD2,CASSLAGGPEIETQYF,TGCGCCAGCAGCCTAGCGGGAGGGCCGGAGATAGAGACCCAGTACTTC
TRBV7-9,TRBJ1-2,-,-,CASSSAHWEGYTF,TGTGCCAGCAGCTCCGCGCATTGGGAGGGCTACACCTTC
TRBV30,TRBJ2-5,-,TRBD2,CAWSVSVLAGGPFQETQYF,TGTGCCTGGAGTGTATCGGTACTAGCGGGAGGGCCTTTCCAAGAGACCCAGTACTTC
TRBV6-2/TRBV6-3,TRBJ2-7,-,-,CASSHGGPTYEQYF,TGTGCCAGCAGCCACGGGGGGCCCACCTACGAGCAGTACTTC
TRBV18,TRBJ2-1,-,-,CASSPVGGGPNEQFF,TGTGCCAGCTCACCGGTCGGGGGTGGGCCAAATGAGCAGTTCTTC
TRBV11-2,TRBJ2-7,-,-,CASSLERVSYEQYF,TGTGCCAGCAGCTTAGAAAGAGTCTCCTACGAGCAGTACTTC
TRBV5-4,TRBJ2-6,-,-,CASSLAGAGANVLTF,TGTGCCAGCAGCTTGGCCGGGGCTGGGGCCAACGTCCTGACTTTC
TRBV10-3,TRBJ2-2,once,-,CAISGKGNGELFF,TGTGCCATCAGTGGAAAGGGGAACGGGGAGCTGTTTTTT
TRBV12-3/TRBV12-4,TRBJ1-5,-,-,CASSSTGPQHF,TGTGCCAGCAGTTCGACTGGGCCCCAGCATTTT
TRBV18,TRBJ2-1,-,-,CASSPLNSGSDEQFF,TGTGCCAGCTCACCATTGAACAGTGGGTCGGATGAGCAGTTCTTC
TRBV19,TRBJ2-3,-,-,CASSRQGGAGRTDTQYF,TGTGCCAGTAGTCGCCAGGGAGGCGCGGGACGCACAGATACGCAGTATTTT
TRBV14,TRBJ1-3,-,-,CASSQTRRSSSGNTIYF,TGTGCCAGCAGCCAGACGCGACGGAGTAGCTCTGGAAACACCATATATTTT
TRBV27,TRBJ1-1,-,-,CASSLFTGNTEAFF,TGTGCCAGCAGTCTATTTACAGGGAACACTGAAGCTTTCTTT
TRBV5-8,TRBJ1-2,-,TRBD1,CASSFGQGRHGYTF,TGTGCCAGCAGCTTCGGACAGGGTCGGCATGGCTACACCTTC
TRBV30,TRBJ1-1,-,TRBD1,CAWSGTLRTGGNTEAFF,TGTGCCTGGAGTGGAACCCTTCGGACAGGGGGGAACACTGAAGCTTTCTTT
TRBV3-1/TRBV3-2,TRBJ1-4,-,-,CASSLTELNEKLFF,TGTGCCAGCAGCCTTACGGAGCTAAATGAAAAACTGTTTTTT